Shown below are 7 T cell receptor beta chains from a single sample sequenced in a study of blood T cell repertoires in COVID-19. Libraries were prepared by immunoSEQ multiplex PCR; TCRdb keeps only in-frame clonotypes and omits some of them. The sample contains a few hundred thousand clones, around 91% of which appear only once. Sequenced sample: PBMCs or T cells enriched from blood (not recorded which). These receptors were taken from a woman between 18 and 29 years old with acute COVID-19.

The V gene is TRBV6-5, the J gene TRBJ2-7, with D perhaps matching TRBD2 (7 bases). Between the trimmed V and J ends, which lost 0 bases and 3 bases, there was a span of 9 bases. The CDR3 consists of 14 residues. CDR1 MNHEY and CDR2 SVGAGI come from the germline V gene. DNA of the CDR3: TGTGCCAGCAGTTACTCCGGGGGGCGCTACGAGCAGTACTTC. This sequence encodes CASSYSGGRYEQYF.

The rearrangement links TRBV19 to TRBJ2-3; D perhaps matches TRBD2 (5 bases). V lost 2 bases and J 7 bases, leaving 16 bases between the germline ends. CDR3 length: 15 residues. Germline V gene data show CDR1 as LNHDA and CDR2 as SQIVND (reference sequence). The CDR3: CASSIRRGGDHTQYF. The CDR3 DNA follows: TGTGCCAGTAGTATAAGGCGCGGAGGTGATCATACGCAGTATTTT.

The chain's CDR3 is CASSVGGTDTQYF. CDR3 sequence (DNA): TGTGCCAGCAGCGTAGGAGGGACAGATACGCAGTATTTT. The chain carries TRBV9 and TRBJ2-3; tentatively, D is TRBD2 (5 bases). The CDR3 runs 13 residues. Trimming cost V 0 bases and J 3 bases, with 5 bases left between them. Germline values: CDR1 SGDLS, CDR2 YYNGEE.

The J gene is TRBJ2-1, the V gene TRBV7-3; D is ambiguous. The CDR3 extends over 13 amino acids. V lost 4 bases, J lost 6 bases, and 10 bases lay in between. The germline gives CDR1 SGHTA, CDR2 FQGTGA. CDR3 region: CASSSPSSNEQFF. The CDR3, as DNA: TGTGCCAGCAGCTCCCCTAGTTCCAATGAGCAGTTCTTC. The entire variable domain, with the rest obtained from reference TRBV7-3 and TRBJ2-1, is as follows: GAGVSQTPSNKVTEKGKYVELRCDPISGHTALYWYRQSLGQGPEFLIYFQGTGAADDSGLPNDRFFAVRPEGSVSTLKIQRTERGDSAVYLCASSSPSSNEQFFGPGTRLTVL.

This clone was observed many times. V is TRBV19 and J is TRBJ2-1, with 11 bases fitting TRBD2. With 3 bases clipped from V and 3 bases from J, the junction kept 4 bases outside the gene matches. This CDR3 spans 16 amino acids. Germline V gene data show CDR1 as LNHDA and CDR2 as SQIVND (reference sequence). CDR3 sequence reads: CASSIIAGGFYNEQFF. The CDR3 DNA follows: TGTGCCAGTAGTATTATAGCGGGAGGGTTCTACAATGAGCAGTTCTTC.

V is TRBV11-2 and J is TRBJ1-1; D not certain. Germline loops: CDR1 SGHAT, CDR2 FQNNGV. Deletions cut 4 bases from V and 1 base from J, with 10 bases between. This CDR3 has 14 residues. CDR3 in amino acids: CASSWRSGNTEAFF. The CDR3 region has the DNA TGTGCCAGCAGCTGGAGAAGCGGGAACACTGAAGCTTTCTTT.

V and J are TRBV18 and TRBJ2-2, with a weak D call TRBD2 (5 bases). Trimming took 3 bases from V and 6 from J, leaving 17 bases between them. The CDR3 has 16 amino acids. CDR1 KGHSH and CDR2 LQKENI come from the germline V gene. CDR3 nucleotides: TGTGCCAGCTCACCGGGCCAAGGGAGCACGGCCGGGGAGCTGTTTTTT. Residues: CASSPGQGSTAGELFF.